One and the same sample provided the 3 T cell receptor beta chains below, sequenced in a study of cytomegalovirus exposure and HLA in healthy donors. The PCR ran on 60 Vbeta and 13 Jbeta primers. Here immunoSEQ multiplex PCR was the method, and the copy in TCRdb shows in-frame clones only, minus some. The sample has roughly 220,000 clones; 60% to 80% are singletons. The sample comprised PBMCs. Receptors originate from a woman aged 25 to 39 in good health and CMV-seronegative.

The CDR3 coding sequence is TGCGCCAGCAGCCAAGATGTTTTAGAGGGGAACACTGAAGCTTTCTTT. Its protein is CASSQDVLEGNTEAFF. This sequence joins TRBV4-1 and TRBJ1-1, with no clear D. The germline gives CDR1 MGHRA, CDR2 YSYEKL. V lost 0 bases and J lost 1, with 12 bases in between. CDR3 length: 16 amino acids.

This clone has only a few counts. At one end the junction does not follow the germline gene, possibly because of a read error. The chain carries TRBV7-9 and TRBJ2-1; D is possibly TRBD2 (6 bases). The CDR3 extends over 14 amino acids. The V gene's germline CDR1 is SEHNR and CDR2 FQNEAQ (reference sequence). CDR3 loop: CASSLAAGFNEQFF. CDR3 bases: TGTGCCAGCAGTTTAGCGGCGGGGTTCAATGAGCAGTTCTTC.

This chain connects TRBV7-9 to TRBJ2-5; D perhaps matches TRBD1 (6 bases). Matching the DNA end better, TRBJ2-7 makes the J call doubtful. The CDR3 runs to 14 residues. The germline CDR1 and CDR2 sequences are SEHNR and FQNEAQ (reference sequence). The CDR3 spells CASSLVGTPYEQYF. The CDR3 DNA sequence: TGTGCCAGCAGCTTAGTTGGGACACCCTACGAGCAGTACTTC.